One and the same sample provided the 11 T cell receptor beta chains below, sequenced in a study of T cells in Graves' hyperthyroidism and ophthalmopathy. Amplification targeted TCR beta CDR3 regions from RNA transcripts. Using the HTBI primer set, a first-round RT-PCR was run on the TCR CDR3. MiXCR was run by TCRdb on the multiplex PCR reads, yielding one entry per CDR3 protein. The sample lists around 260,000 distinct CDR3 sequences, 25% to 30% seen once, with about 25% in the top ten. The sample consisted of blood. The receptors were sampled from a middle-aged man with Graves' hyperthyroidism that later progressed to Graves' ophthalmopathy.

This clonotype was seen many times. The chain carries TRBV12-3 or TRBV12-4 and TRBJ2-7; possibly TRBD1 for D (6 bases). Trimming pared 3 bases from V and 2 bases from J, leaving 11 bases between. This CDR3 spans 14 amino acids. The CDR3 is CASSFRGQTYEQYF. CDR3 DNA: TGTGCCAGCAGTTTCCGGGGACAAACCTACGAGCAGTACTTC.

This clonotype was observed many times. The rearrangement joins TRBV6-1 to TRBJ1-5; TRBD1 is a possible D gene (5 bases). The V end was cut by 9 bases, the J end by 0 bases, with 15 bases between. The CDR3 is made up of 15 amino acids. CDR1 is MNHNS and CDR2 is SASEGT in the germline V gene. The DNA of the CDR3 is TGTGCCAGTAATGGGGCACCATATAGCAATCAGCCCCAGCATTTT. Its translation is CASNGAPYSNQPQHF.

The CDR3 here is CASSSGTQFYEQYF. The CDR3 DNA reads TGTGCCAGCAGCTCCGGGACACAGTTCTACGAGCAGTACTTC. This chain uses TRBV5-5 with TRBJ2-7; maybe TRBD1 (6 bases). V lost 3 bases and J lost 3, with 13 bases in between. CDR1 SGHKS and CDR2 YYEKEE come from the germline V gene (reference sequence). CDR3 length equals 14 residues.

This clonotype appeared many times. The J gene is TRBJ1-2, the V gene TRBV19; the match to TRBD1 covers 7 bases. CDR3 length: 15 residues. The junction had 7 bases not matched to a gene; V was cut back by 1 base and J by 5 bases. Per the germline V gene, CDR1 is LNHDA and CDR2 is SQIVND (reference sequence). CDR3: CASSIGSGTAYGYTF. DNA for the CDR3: TGTGCCAGTAGTATAGGATCCGGGACAGCTTATGGCTACACCTTC.

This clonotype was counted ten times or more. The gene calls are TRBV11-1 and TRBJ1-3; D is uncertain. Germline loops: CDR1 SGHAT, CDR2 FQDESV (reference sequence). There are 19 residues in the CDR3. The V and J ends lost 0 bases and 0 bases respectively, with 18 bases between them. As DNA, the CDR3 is TGTGCCAGCAGCTTAGCGCTGGGTGGGAGCTACACCTCTGGAAACACCATATATTTT. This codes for CASSLALGGSYTSGNTIYF.

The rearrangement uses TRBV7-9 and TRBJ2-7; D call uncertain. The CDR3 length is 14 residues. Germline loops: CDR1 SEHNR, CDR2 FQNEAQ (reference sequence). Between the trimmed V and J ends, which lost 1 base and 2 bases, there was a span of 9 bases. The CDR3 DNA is TGTGCCAGCAGCTTAGTGGATGGCACCTACGAGCAGTACTTC. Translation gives CASSLVDGTYEQYF.

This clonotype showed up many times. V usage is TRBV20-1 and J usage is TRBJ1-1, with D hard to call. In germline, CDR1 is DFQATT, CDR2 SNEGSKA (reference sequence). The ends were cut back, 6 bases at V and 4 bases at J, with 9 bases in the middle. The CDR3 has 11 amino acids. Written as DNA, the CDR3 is TGCAGTGCATTTGAAGGCACTGAAGCTTTCTTT. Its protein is CSAFEGTEAFF.

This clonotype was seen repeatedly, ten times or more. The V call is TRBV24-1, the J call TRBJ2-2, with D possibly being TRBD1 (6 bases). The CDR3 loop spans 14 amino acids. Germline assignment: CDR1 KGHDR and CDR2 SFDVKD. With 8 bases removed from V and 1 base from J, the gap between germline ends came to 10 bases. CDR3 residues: CATNQTGNTGELFF. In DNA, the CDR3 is TGTGCCACCAACCAGACAGGGAACACCGGGGAGCTGTTTTTT.

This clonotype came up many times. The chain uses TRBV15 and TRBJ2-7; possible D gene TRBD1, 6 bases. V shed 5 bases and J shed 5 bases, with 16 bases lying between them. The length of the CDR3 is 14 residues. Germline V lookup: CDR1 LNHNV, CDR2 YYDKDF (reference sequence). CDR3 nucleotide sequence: TGTGCCACCAGCTACCGACAGGCGGAGAACGAGCAGTACTTC. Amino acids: CATSYRQAENEQYF.

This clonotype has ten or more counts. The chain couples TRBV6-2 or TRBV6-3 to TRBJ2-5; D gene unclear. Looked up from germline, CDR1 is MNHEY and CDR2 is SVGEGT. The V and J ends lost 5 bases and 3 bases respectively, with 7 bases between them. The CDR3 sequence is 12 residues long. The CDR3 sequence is CASSPGEETQYF. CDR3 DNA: TGTGCCAGCAGTCCCGGAGAAGAGACCCAGTACTTC.

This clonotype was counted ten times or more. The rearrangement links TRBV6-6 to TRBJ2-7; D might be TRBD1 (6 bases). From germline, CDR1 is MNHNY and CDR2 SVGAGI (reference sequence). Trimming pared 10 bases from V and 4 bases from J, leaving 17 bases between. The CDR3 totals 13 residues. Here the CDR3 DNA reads TGTGCCACCAGGGTAGGGGGTGTTTACGAGCAGTACTTC. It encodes CATRVGGVYEQYF.